This T cell receptor beta chain emerged from a study of regulatory T cells in long-lasting Graves disease. Regarding the study as a whole: Relative to new patients (approximately 1,000), persistent patients exhibited greater sharing of public clonotypes (around 2,700). Persistent Graves' patients possessed reduced TCR diversity relative to recently diagnosed ones.

In building TCR beta libraries, iRepertoire HTBI primers were used together with Arm-PCR of CDR3 regions. TCRdb re-derived calls from the multiplex PCR reads in MiXCR, one entry per CDR3 protein. The sample has fewer than 400,000 distinct CDR3 sequences; about 20% are singletons. As to time point: persistent/refractory GD, antithyroid drugs over 5 years with positive TRAb. Extracted RNA from PBMCs served as the source of the TCR library. Of note for this clonotype: Its antigen is not identified.

The TCR sequence derives from a female donor with Graves disease. The specimen comprised peripheral blood mononuclear cells (PBMCs), sampled when the disease was refractory, from a patient treated with antithyroid drugs.

CDR3 bases: TGCAGTGCTAGAGATGCGGACAGGGACCGTGGGAGCACTGAAGCTTTCTTT. Translated: CSARDADRDRGSTEAFF. The J gene is TRBJ1-1, the V gene TRBV20-1, with 8 nucleotides matching TRBD1. Germline loops: CDR1 DFQATT, CDR2 SNEGSKA (reference sequence). V lost 0 bases to trimming and J lost 4 bases; unmatched junction nucleotides: 13. The CDR3 sequence is 17 residues long.